Each of the 27 T cell receptor beta chains below was sequenced from the same sample in a study of T cells after yellow fever vaccination. TCRdb reanalysed the 5' RACE reads using MiXCR and keeps one entry per CDR3 protein. The data contain about 300,000 distinct CDR3 sequences, around 7.3% of them singletons. This sample comprised PBMCs, obtained around 45 days after the first yellow fever vaccination. These receptors were obtained from a man between 18 and 35 years old who received the YFV17D yellow fever vaccine.

The gene calls are TRBV5-1 and TRBJ1-1; possibly TRBD1 for D (6 bases). Trimming took off 1 base at V and 4 bases at J, with 14 bases between the two ends. Germline V gene lookup returns CDR1 SGHRS and CDR2 YFSETQ. There are 15 residues in the CDR3. The DNA for the CDR3 is TGCGCCAGCAGCTTGCAGGGGAGGGATGGCACTGAAGCTTTCTTT. Translated, it gives CASSLQGRDGTEAFF.

The chain employs TRBV5-6 and TRBJ1-5; TRBD1 aligns across 10 bases. This CDR3 has 18 residues. Trimming took 7 bases from V and 4 from J; bases not matched to a gene: 17. Germline V lookup: CDR1 SGHDT, CDR2 YYEEEE. CDR3 coding DNA: TGTGCCAGCGCAGGGGGATTAATTGGACAGGGGGGGAATCAGCCCCAGCATTTT. Translating gives CASAGGLIGQGGNQPQHF.

This sequence joins TRBV5-1 and TRBJ2-3; D perhaps matches TRBD2 (5 bases). Germline-derived CDR1 and CDR2 are SGHRS and YFSETQ. Trimming took 4 bases from V and 1 from J, leaving 13 bases between them. The CDR3 has 15 residues. CDR3: CASSRPEGRTDTQYF. As DNA, the CDR3 is TGCGCCAGCAGCCGGCCAGAGGGCCGCACAGATACGCAGTATTTT.

The chain links TRBV7-9 to TRBJ2-3; 7 bases align to TRBD1. Per germline, CDR1 SEHNR and CDR2 FQNEAQ (reference sequence). V lost 5 bases to trimming and J lost 5 bases; unmatched junction nucleotides: 10. This CDR3 spans 15 amino acids. This chain's CDR3 is CASSPDRDGEDTQYF. Written as DNA, the CDR3 is TGTGCCAGCAGCCCTGACAGGGACGGGGAAGATACGCAGTATTTT. The full variable domain, completed using reference TRBV7-9 and TRBJ2-3, is DTGVSQNPRHKITKRGQNVTFRCDPISEHNRLYWYRQTLGQGPEFLTYFQNEAQLEKSRLLSDRFSAERPKGSFSTLEIQRTEQGDSAMYLCASSPDRDGEDTQYFGPGTRLTVL.

The chain uses TRBV7-8 and TRBJ2-3; 8 nucleotides match TRBD1. V shed 2 bases, J shed 0 bases, and the junction held 16 bases outside the gene matches. Germline V lookup: CDR1 SGHVS, CDR2 FQNEAQ. The CDR3 loop spans 20 amino acids. The CDR3 DNA reads as TGTGCCAGCAGCTTACCTGAGGACAGGGCCCTTACCTCTAGCACAGATACGCAGTATTTT. Protein sequence: CASSLPEDRALTSSTDTQYF.

This clonotype was recorded many times. The chain joins TRBV5-1 to TRBJ1-1, with D possibly TRBD1 on 5 matching bases. The CDR3 is made up of 15 amino acids. The V end was cut by 4 bases, the J end by 4 bases, with 17 bases between. Germline lookup yields CDR1 SGHRS and CDR2 YFSETQ. CDR3 sequence reads: CASSPGTESPTEAFF. The DNA of the CDR3 is TGCGCCAGCAGCCCAGGGACGGAGTCTCCCACTGAAGCTTTCTTT.

Only a few counts were recorded for this clonotype. V usage is TRBV18 and J usage is TRBJ2-4; 7 bases map to TRBD2. V lost 4 bases to trimming and J lost 8 bases; unmatched junction nucleotides: 8. The CDR3 runs to 14 residues. Germline lookup yields CDR1 KGHSH and CDR2 LQKENI. The CDR3 reads CASSHIGLVDIQYF. CDR3 coding DNA: TGTGCCAGCTCACACATTGGACTAGTAGACATTCAGTACTTC.

This clonotype has more than one count but fewer than ten. The chain uses TRBV6-5 and TRBJ1-1; no clear D gene. From germline, CDR1 is MNHEY and CDR2 SVGAGI. The CDR3 covers 16 residues. Trimming cost V 0 bases and J 0 bases, with 11 bases left between them. The CDR3 is CASSYSVHRMNTEAFF. DNA of the CDR3: TGTGCCAGCAGTTACTCGGTACATAGGATGAACACTGAAGCTTTCTTT.

This clonotype has only a few counts. J is TRBJ2-7 and V is TRBV6-1; D is uncertain. Germline V gene lookup returns CDR1 MNHNS and CDR2 SASEGT. Trimming left V 6 bases short and J 5 bases short, with 14 bases between. This CDR3 is built from 13 residues. CDR3 in amino acids: CASRSIPLDEQYF. The CDR3 DNA is TGTGCCAGCAGGTCGATACCTCTCGACGAGCAGTACTTC.

This clonotype was observed many times. The chain combines TRBV20-1 with TRBJ2-7; D possibly matches TRBD1 or TRBD2 (5 bases each). Trimming removed 5 bases at V and 2 bases at J, with 13 bases between. Germline lookup yields CDR1 DFQATT and CDR2 SNEGSKA (reference sequence). This CDR3 has 13 residues. DNA of the CDR3: TGCAGTGCTCCAAAGAGGGACCCCTACGAGCAGTACGTC. Translated, it gives CSAPKRDPYEQYV.

This clonotype was seen only a few times. The chain carries TRBV7-2 and TRBJ1-1; D not resolved. Germline CDR1 and CDR2: SGHTA and FQGNSA. Trimming took 2 bases from V and 4 from J, leaving 11 bases between them. The CDR3 runs to 14 residues. Here the CDR3 DNA reads TGTGCCAGCAGCTTAAGTGTGACGGGCACTGAAGCTTTCTTT. Its protein product is CASSLSVTGTEAFF.

As to this clonotype: The junction departs from germline at one end; a sequencing error may be responsible. The chain employs TRBV11-2 and TRBJ1-1; D might be TRBD1 (5 bases). Germline loops: CDR1 SGHAT, CDR2 FQNNGV. The CDR3 totals 12 residues. This chain's CDR3 is CASSSQGIEGFF. The CDR3 DNA follows: TGTGCCAGCAGCTCGCAGGGAATTGAAGGTTTCTTT.

This rearrangement joins TRBV20-1 to TRBJ1-1; maybe TRBD1 (5 bases). The CDR3 is made up of 13 amino acids. Per germline, CDR1 DFQATT and CDR2 SNEGSKA (reference sequence). Trimming removed 0 bases from V and 5 bases from J, with 10 bases in between. The CDR3 sequence: CSARETVTTEAFF. Written as DNA, the CDR3 is TGCAGTGCTAGAGAGACAGTTACAACTGAAGCTTTCTTT.

This clonotype was detected only a few times. A junction end diverges from the germline sequence, so it may reflect a read error. The rearrangement links TRBV7-7 to TRBJ2-5, with a tentative D call TRBD2 (6 bases). The germline gives CDR1 SSHAT, CDR2 FNYEAQ (reference sequence). The CDR3 runs to 16 residues. CDR3 residues: CASSLVGGDASETQYF. The CDR3 DNA reads TGTGCTAGCAGCTTAGTTGGCGGGGACGCGTCCGAGACCCAGTACTTC.

This clonotype was seen more than once but under ten times. J is TRBJ2-1 and V is TRBV7-2; D gene ambiguous. V lost 2 bases and J lost 6, with 8 bases in between. The CDR3 extends over 13 amino acids. Per germline, CDR1 SGHTA and CDR2 FQGNSA. For the CDR3, the DNA is TGTGCCAGCAGCTTAATACAGAGCAATGAGCAGTTCTTC. As protein: CASSLIQSNEQFF.

The J gene is TRBJ1-4, the V gene TRBV9; 8 bases align to TRBD1. J lost 6 bases, V lost 4 bases, and 5 bases had no gene match. The CDR3 has 14 residues. Looked up from germline, CDR1 is SGDLS and CDR2 is YYNGEE. Here the CDR3 reads CASSSGQGYEKLFF. The CDR3 DNA reads as TGTGCCAGCAGCTCAGGACAGGGCTATGAAAAACTGTTTTTT.

This clonotype showed up many times. V is TRBV5-1 and J is TRBJ1-1, with 8 bases matching TRBD1. Germline V lookup: CDR1 SGHRS, CDR2 YFSETQ. V lost 4 bases, J lost 0 bases, and 2 bases stayed unmatched. The CDR3 loop spans 14 amino acids. The chain's CDR3 is CASSQDRVNTEAFF. DNA for the CDR3: TGCGCCAGCAGCCAGGACAGGGTGAACACTGAAGCTTTCTTT.

This clonotype was seen only a few times. V usage is TRBV4-3 and J usage is TRBJ2-1; TRBD1 matches 8 bases. CDR1 and CDR2 (germline): LGHNA, YSLEER. The CDR3 covers 16 residues. The ends lost 3 bases at V and 6 bases at J; junction bases unmatched: 10. The CDR3 DNA reads TGCGCCAGCAGCCACCTACAGGGGGAGATTATCAATGAGCAGTTCTTC. Residues: CASSHLQGEIINEQFF.

V gene TRBV7-9 combines with J gene TRBJ2-2, with 10 bases that match TRBD2. Germline CDR1 is SEHNR and CDR2 is FQNEAQ (reference sequence). The trim removed 4 bases at V and 2 bases at J, leaving 4 bases unmatched. The CDR3 is 16 residues long. The CDR3 protein is CASSSSGGYNTGELFF. CDR3 DNA: TGTGCCAGCAGCTCTAGCGGGGGTTACAACACCGGGGAGCTGTTTTTT.

The rearrangement links TRBV11-2 to TRBJ2-7; D possibly corresponds to TRBD2 (6 bases). The ends were cut back, 3 bases at V and 6 bases at J, with 15 bases in the middle. Germline CDR1 SGHAT, CDR2 FQNNGV. The length of the CDR3 is 14 residues. CDR3 sequence: CASSLNPGLREQYF. The CDR3, as DNA: TGTGCCAGCAGCTTGAACCCTGGACTACGCGAGCAGTACTTC. Full variable domain (missing parts from reference TRBV11-2 and TRBJ2-7): EAGVAQSPRYKIIEKRQSVAFWCNPISGHATLYWYQQILGQGPKLLIQFQNNGVVDDSQLPKDRFSAERLKGVDSTLKIQPAKLEDSAVYLCASSLNPGLREQYFGPGTRLTVT.

This clonotype occurred many times. This sequence joins TRBV5-1 and TRBJ2-5; TRBD2 agrees at 14 bases. Germline trimming cut 3 bases from V and 5 bases from J; bases unmatched to any gene: 9. The CDR3 is made up of 17 amino acids. Germline CDR1 SGHRS, CDR2 YFSETQ. The CDR3 nucleotides are TGCGCCAGCAGCTGGACTAGCGGGGGGTCAGGAGGGGAGACCCAGTACTTC. As protein: CASSWTSGGSGGETQYF.

The chain recombines TRBV7-9 with TRBJ2-3; weak D call: TRBD2 (5 bases). CDR3 length equals 14 residues. V was shortened by 5 bases and J by 0 bases, with 9 bases between the two germline ends. CDR1 is SEHNR and CDR2 is FQNEAQ in the germline V gene (reference sequence). Here the CDR3 DNA reads TGTGCCAGCAGCGCCGGACTCAGCACAGATACGCAGTATTTT. Protein product: CASSAGLSTDTQYF.

Note on this clonotype: An end of the junction does not agree with germline; a read error may underlie this. V and J are TRBV7-2 and TRBJ2-1, with 9 bases that match TRBD1. There are 15 residues in the CDR3. Germline CDR1 is SGHTA and CDR2 is FQGNSA. This chain's CDR3 is CVSSLRDRAPNEQFF. The DNA for the CDR3 is TGTGTCAGCAGCTTAAGGGACAGGGCTCCAAATGAGCAGTTCTTC. The whole variable domain, remainder taken from reference TRBV7-2 and TRBJ2-1, is GAGVSQSPSNKVTEKGKDVELRCDPISGHTALYWYRQSLGQGLEFLIYFQGNSAPDKSGLPSDRFSAERTGGSVSTLTIQRTQQEDSAVYLCVSSLRDRAPNEQFFGPGTRLTVL.

This clonotype has a handful of counts. The rearrangement links TRBV12-3 or TRBV12-4 to TRBJ2-1, with D perhaps matching TRBD1 (6 bases). The germline V and J ends were trimmed by 2 bases and 6 bases, with 11 bases remaining between them. There are 14 residues in the CDR3. CDR3: CASSLIQGLNEQFF. The CDR3 DNA reads TGTGCCAGCAGTTTAATACAGGGTCTCAATGAGCAGTTCTTC.

There are a few counts of this clonotype. The rearrangement uses TRBV4-2 and TRBJ2-5, with D maybe TRBD1 (5 bases). There are 17 residues in the CDR3. Germline V gene lookup returns CDR1 LGHNA and CDR2 YNFKEQ. With 0 bases removed from V and 2 bases from J, the gap between germline ends came to 16 bases. CDR3 bases: TGTGCCAGCAGCCAAGATAATGATCCTAGGGGACAAGAGACCCAGTACTTC. Protein sequence: CASSQDNDPRGQETQYF.

The V gene is TRBV5-1, the J gene TRBJ2-3, with D hard to call. The CDR3 consists of 14 residues. Trimming cost V 4 bases and J 2 bases, with 11 bases left between them. Germline lookup yields CDR1 SGHRS and CDR2 YFSETQ. This chain's CDR3 is CASSAGPFTDTQYF. In DNA form, the CDR3 reads TGCGCCAGCAGCGCCGGACCATTCACAGATACGCAGTATTTT. Variable domain in full (rest from reference TRBV5-1 and TRBJ2-3): KAGVTQTPRYLIKTRGQQVTLSCSPISGHRSVSWYQQTPGQGLQFLFEYFSETQRNKGNFPGRFSGRQFSNSRSEMNVSTLELGDSALYLCASSAGPFTDTQYFGPGTRLTVL.

The chain joins TRBV5-1 to TRBJ2-7; D is possibly TRBD1 or TRBD2 (6 bases each). The germline V gene encodes CDR1 SGHRS and CDR2 YFSETQ. Trimming left V 4 bases short and J 5 bases short, with 19 bases between. The length of the CDR3 is 15 residues. CDR3: CASSVGVGGPDEQYF. The CDR3 nucleotides are TGCGCCAGCAGCGTTGGGGTGGGGGGCCCCGACGAGCAGTACTTC.